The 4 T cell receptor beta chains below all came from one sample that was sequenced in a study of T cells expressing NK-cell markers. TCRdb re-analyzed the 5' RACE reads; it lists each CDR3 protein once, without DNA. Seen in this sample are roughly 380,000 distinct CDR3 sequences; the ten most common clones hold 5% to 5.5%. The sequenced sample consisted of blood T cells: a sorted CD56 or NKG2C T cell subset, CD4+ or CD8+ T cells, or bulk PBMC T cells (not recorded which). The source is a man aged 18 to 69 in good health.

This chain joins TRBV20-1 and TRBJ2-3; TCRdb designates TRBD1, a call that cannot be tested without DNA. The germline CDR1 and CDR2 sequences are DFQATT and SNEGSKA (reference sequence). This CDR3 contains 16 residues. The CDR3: CSARDRDRTSTDTQYF.

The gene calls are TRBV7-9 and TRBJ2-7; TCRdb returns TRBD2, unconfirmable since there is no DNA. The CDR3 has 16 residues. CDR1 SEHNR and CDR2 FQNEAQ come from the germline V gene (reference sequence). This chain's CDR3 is CASSLPSGANSYEQYF.

The chain's CDR3 is CASSNGQSRTEAFF. This sequence joins TRBV7-8 and TRBJ1-1; the TRBD1 assignment by TCRdb is unverifiable without DNA. The CDR3 spans 14 residues. From germline, CDR1 is SGHVS and CDR2 FQNEAQ.

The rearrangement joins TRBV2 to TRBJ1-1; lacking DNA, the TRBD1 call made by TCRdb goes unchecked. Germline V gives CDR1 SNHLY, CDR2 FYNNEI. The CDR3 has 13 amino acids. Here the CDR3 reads CASSGQGLGGAFF.